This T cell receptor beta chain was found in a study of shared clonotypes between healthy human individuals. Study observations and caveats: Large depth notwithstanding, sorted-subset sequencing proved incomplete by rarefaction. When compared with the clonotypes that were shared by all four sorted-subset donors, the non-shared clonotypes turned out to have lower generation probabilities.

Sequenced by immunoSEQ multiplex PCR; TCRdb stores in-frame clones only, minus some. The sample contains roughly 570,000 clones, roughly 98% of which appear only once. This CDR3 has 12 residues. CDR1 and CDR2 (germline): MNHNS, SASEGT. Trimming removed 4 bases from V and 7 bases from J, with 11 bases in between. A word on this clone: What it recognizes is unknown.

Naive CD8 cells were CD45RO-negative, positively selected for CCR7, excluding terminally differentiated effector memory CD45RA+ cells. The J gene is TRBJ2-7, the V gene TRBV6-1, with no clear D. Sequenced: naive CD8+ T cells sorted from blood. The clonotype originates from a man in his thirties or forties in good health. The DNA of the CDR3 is TGTGCCAGCAGTGTATCAGGCCGGGAGCAGTACTTC. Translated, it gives CASSVSGREQYF.